This TCR beta chain emerged from a study of cytomegalovirus exposure and HLA in healthy donors. PCR amplification relied on 60 Vbeta primers (plus 13 Jbeta primers). Repertoires were generated with immunoSEQ multiplex PCR, while TCRdb's copy carries only in-frame clones and drops some. This repertoire shows roughly 110,000 clones, approximately 58% found once; its top ten account for 2.2%. Sequenced material: PBMCs. The sequence derives from a woman under 40 in good health and CMV-seronegative.

CDR3 region: CASSSMTGGFLESSSGANVLTF. CDR3 coding DNA: TGTGCCAGCAGCTCTATGACAGGGGGGTTTTTAGAGTCCTCCTCTGGGGCCAACGTCCTGACTTTC. This rearrangement joins TRBV27 to TRBJ2-6; 9 positions agree with TRBD1. This CDR3 region has 22 residues. J was trimmed by 0 bases and V by 6 bases; bases with no gene match: 21. The germline gives CDR1 MNHEY, CDR2 SMNVEV (reference sequence).